The 16 T cell receptor beta chains listed next were all sequenced from one sample in a study of blood T cell repertoires in COVID-19. This table comes from immunoSEQ multiplex PCR, and its TCRdb copy is limited to in-frame clones, with some not included. Among about 110,000 clones listed, more than 80% were seen once. Sequencing used peripheral blood. The receptor set was obtained from a woman aged 55-69 years with acute or convalescent COVID-19.

This chain uses TRBV6-5 with TRBJ1-2; D is ambiguous. CDR1 is MNHEY, CDR2 SVGAGI, per germline. Deletions cut 0 bases from V and 2 bases from J, with 7 bases between. The CDR3 runs to 14 residues. CDR3 region: CASSYSGGNYGYTF. CDR3 DNA sequence: TGTGCCAGCAGTTACTCGGGCGGGAACTATGGCTACACCTTC.

The rearrangement joins TRBV7-6 to TRBJ2-3; 7 bases map to TRBD2. CDR1 and CDR2 from the germline V gene are SGHVS and FNYEAQ. V gave up 3 bases and J gave up 8 bases; unmatched junction bases: 2. This CDR3 is 12 amino acids long. The CDR3 DNA reads as TGTGCCAGCAGCTTCGGGGAGGGTACGCAGTATTTT. Translated, it gives CASSFGEGTQYF. Full variable domain (outside the CDR3, taken from reference TRBV7-6 and TRBJ2-3): GAGVSQSPRYKVTKRGQDVALRCDPISGHVSLYWYRQALGQGPEFLTYFNYEAQQDKSGLPNDRFSAERPEGSISTLTIQRTEQRDSAMYRCASSFGEGTQYFGPGTRLTVL.

This rearrangement joins TRBV6-5 to TRBJ2-7; maybe TRBD2 (6 bases). CDR3 size: 15 residues. Germline assignment: CDR1 MNHEY and CDR2 SVGAGI. V was cut by 7 bases and J by 3 bases, with 19 bases left in between. CDR3 nucleotides: TGTGCCAGCAAAGCGGGTGGATTACGGATCTACGAGCAGTACTTC. Protein sequence: CASKAGGLRIYEQYF.

V gene TRBV6-6 combines with J gene TRBJ1-5; tentative D call: TRBD1 (5 bases). Trimming removed 7 bases from V and 0 bases from J, with 13 bases in between. CDR3 length: 15 amino acids. Germline V gives CDR1 MNHNY, CDR2 SVGAGI (reference sequence). The CDR3 sequence: CASTPTAYSNQPQHF. The CDR3 DNA follows: TGTGCCAGCACTCCGACAGCATATAGCAATCAGCCCCAGCATTTT.

The chain combines TRBV11-3 with TRBJ2-1; a possible D gene is TRBD2 (5 bases). Germline-derived CDR1 and CDR2 are SGHNT and YENEEA. This CDR3 region has 12 residues. The V end lost 8 bases, the J end lost 9 bases, and 14 bases lay between the germline ends. The CDR3 region is CASGTRFGEQFF. The CDR3 DNA sequence: TGTGCCAGCGGCACTAGATTTGGTGAGCAGTTCTTC.

The table lists this clone with a few counts. The chain employs TRBV7-2 and TRBJ2-7; 9 bases fit TRBD2. Per germline, CDR1 SGHTA and CDR2 FQGNSA. J lost 3 bases, V lost 2 bases, and 8 bases had no gene match. The CDR3 length is 16 residues. The CDR3 reads CASSLYAGLAGYEQYF. CDR3 in DNA: TGTGCCAGCAGCTTATACGCGGGACTAGCAGGCTACGAGCAGTACTTC.

This clone was observed a single time. The chain carries TRBV3-1 (or the pseudogene TRBV3-2) and TRBJ1-2, with D tentatively TRBD1 (5 bases). Germline V gene lookup returns CDR1 LGHDT and CDR2 YNNKEL (reference sequence). V was pared by 2 bases and J by 0 bases, with 10 bases between. The CDR3 runs to 15 residues. The CDR3 region is CASSQQGLTNYGYTF. The CDR3 DNA sequence: TGTGCCAGCAGCCAACAGGGACTTACTAACTATGGCTACACCTTC.

The rearrangement uses TRBV28 and TRBJ1-5; 10 positions agree with TRBD1. The CDR3 length is 16 residues. Germline V lookup: CDR1 MDHEN, CDR2 SYDVKM. V trimming: 4 bases; J trimming: 0 bases; junction bases outside the gene matches: 3. As DNA, the CDR3 is TGTGCCAGCAGTTCCGGACAGGGGGATAGCAATCAGCCCCAGCATTTT. Its protein is CASSSGQGDSNQPQHF.

This sequence joins TRBV24-1 and TRBJ2-1, with TRBD2 matching over 14 bases. Germline V gives CDR1 KGHDR, CDR2 SFDVKD. The CDR3 has 19 residues. J was trimmed by 12 bases and V by 5 bases; bases with no gene match: 20. The CDR3 coding sequence is TGTGCCACCAGTGGGGGATCCGGGACTAGCGGGAGTGACCCCAAACGGCAGTTCTTC. Its protein is CATSGGSGTSGSDPKRQFF.

The rearrangement links TRBV5-1 to TRBJ2-1, with D maybe TRBD2 (7 bases). V gave up 4 bases and J gave up 9 bases, with 20 bases separating them. Germline V gives CDR1 SGHRS, CDR2 YFSETQ. The CDR3 has 15 residues. CDR3 region: CASSREGGGGPEQFF. For the CDR3, the DNA is TGCGCCAGCAGCCGAGAAGGCGGCGGGGGCCCTGAGCAGTTCTTC. Combining the CDR3 with reference TRBV5-1 and TRBJ2-1 gives the whole variable domain KAGVTQTPRYLIKTRGQQVTLSCSPISGHRSVSWYQQTPGQGLQFLFEYFSETQRNKGNFPGRFSGRQFSNSRSEMNVSTLELGDSALYLCASSREGGGGPEQFFGPGTRLTVL.

The J gene is TRBJ2-1, the V gene TRBV5-4, with 8 bases that match TRBD2. Trimming took 0 bases from V and 0 from J; bases not matched to a gene: 2. The CDR3 is 16 residues long. CDR1 and CDR2 from the germline V gene are SGHNT and YYREEE (reference sequence). The DNA of the CDR3 is TGTGCCAGCAGCTTGGACCTAGCGGGCTCCTACAATGAGCAGTTCTTC. Amino acids: CASSLDLAGSYNEQFF.

This clone is a singleton in its sample. The chain is built from TRBV7-6 and TRBJ1-2; TRBD1 matches 8 bases. In germline, CDR1 is SGHVS, CDR2 FNYEAQ. J was trimmed by 6 bases and V by 5 bases; bases with no gene match: 5. This CDR3 comprises 13 residues. This CDR3 reads CASSDNRGDGYTF. For the CDR3, the DNA is TGTGCCAGCAGCGACAACAGGGGGGATGGCTACACCTTC.

The chain uses TRBV12-5 and TRBJ2-5; 7 nucleotides line up with TRBD1. Trimming removed 6 bases from V and 3 bases from J; junction bases left unmatched: 10. The CDR3 runs 15 residues. Germline V gene data show CDR1 as LGHNT and CDR2 as FRNRAP. This CDR3 is CASGRDSTTEETQYF. The CDR3 DNA is TGTGCTAGTGGCCGGGACAGCACGACAGAAGAGACCCAGTACTTC.

V is TRBV19 and J is TRBJ2-5, with D possibly matching TRBD2 (5 bases). V was trimmed by 1 base and J by 5 bases, leaving 5 bases between them. The length of the CDR3 is 12 residues. Germline loops: CDR1 LNHDA, CDR2 SQIVND (reference sequence). The CDR3 region is CASSIAGETQYF. The CDR3 bases are TGTGCCAGTAGTATAGCGGGGGAGACCCAGTACTTC.

Written as DNA, the CDR3 is TGTGCCAGCAGCCAACACGGGACGGAGGGGTACAATGAGCAGTTCTTC. Translating gives CASSQHGTEGYNEQFF. This chain joins TRBV3-1 (or the pseudogene TRBV3-2) and TRBJ2-1, with D perhaps TRBD2 (6 bases). From germline, CDR1 is LGHDT and CDR2 YNNKEL (reference sequence). V lost 2 bases and J 4 bases, leaving 15 bases between the germline ends. The CDR3 length is 16 residues.

The chain uses TRBV7-9 and TRBJ1-2; D is possibly TRBD1 (6 bases). This CDR3 has 16 amino acids. Trimming took 5 bases from V and 2 from J, leaving 18 bases between them. CDR1 and CDR2 from the germline V gene are SEHNR and FQNEAQ (reference sequence). The CDR3 sequence is CASSELFGQFNYGYTF. The CDR3 DNA sequence: TGTGCCAGCAGCGAGCTGTTCGGACAGTTCAACTATGGCTACACCTTC.